The rows below give T cell receptor beta chains drawn from one sample of a study of cytomegalovirus exposure and HLA in healthy donors. Sequenced by immunoSEQ multiplex PCR; TCRdb stores in-frame clones only, minus some. The table lists 130,000 to 150,000 clones, over 70% of them singletons. What was sequenced was PBMCs. The receptors were sampled from a man aged 40-49 years in good health and CMV-seronegative. CDR3s include the opening cysteine and the closing phenylalanine or tryptophan. The D gene is left open where the match is weak. Not all rows give a size; the values are once, few, many and, for expanded clones, a class.

j_call clone_size v_call d_call cdr3_nt cdr3_aa
TRBJ1-1 - TRBV6-1 TRBD1 TGTGCCAGCAGTGAAATGGTGTGGACAGGGATGAACACTGAAGCTTTCTTT CASSEMVWTGMNTEAFF
TRBJ1-4 - TRBV6-5 - TGTGCCAGCAGTTACTCTCTCGGCCAGGGTTATGAAAAACTGTTTTTT CASSYSLGQGYEKLFF
TRBJ2-1 - TRBV19 - TGTGCCAGTAGTATAGGTGGCACTGAGCAGTTCTTC CASSIGGTEQFF
TRBJ1-6 - TRBV5-5 - TGTGCCAGCAGCTCCCAGACAGATTCACCCCTCCACTTT CASSSQTDSPLHF
TRBJ2-3 - TRBV7-2 TRBD2 TGTGCCAGCAGCTTCGCCCAGCGGGGGAGCACAGATACGCAGTATTTT CASSFAQRGSTDTQYF
TRBJ2-1 once TRBV19 - TGTGCCAGTAAACCTGGCAAAAGCTCCTACAATGAGCAGTTCTTC CASKPGKSSYNEQFF
TRBJ2-1 - TRBV5-1 - TGCGCCAGCAGCTTGGCTGGGGCCGCCCACAATGAGCAGTTCTTC CASSLAGAAHNEQFF
TRBJ1-6 - TRBV7-2 - TGTGCCAGCAGCTGGAGGAGAGATTCACCCCTCCACTTT CASSWRRDSPLHF
TRBJ1-1 - TRBV6-1 - TGTGCCAGCAAAGTTCGGGACACCTCTGAAGCTTTCTTT CASKVRDTSEAFF
TRBJ2-5 - TRBV5-1 TRBD2 TGCGCCAGCAGCTTGGGAGCCGGGGGGGAGACCCAGTACTTC CASSLGAGGETQYF
TRBJ2-3 - TRBV5-1 TRBD1 TGCGCCAGCAGCTCCACTGGACAGGGAGATACGCAGTATTTT CASSSTGQGDTQYF
TRBJ1-1 - TRBV6-1 - TGTGCCACCACAGGGTTCATGAACACTGAAGCTTTCTTT CATTGFMNTEAFF
TRBJ1-1 - TRBV12-5 - TGTGCTAGTGGTCCTACAGGGCTTACTGAAGCTTTCTTT CASGPTGLTEAFF
TRBJ2-7 - TRBV19 TRBD1 TGTGCCAGTAGTATAGATTCTCGGACAGGGGGCTCCTACGAGCAGTACTTC CASSIDSRTGGSYEQYF
TRBJ1-2 - TRBV28 TRBD1 TGTGCCAGCAGTCTAACAGGGGTCTATGGCTACACCTTC CASSLTGVYGYTF
TRBJ2-2 - TRBV2 TRBD1 TGTGCCAGCAGCCTAAACAGGGGCAGGGCCGGGGAGCTGTTTTTT CASSLNRGRAGELFF
TRBJ2-3 - TRBV10-3 - TGTGCCATCAAAGGGGAGGTCGGCAGGGTCTCGACAGATACGCAGTATTTT CAIKGEVGRVSTDTQYF
TRBJ2-7 - TRBV28 TRBD1 TGTGCCAGCAGTTACAGGGGGAAGTACGAGCAGTACTTC CASSYRGKYEQYF
TRBJ1-2 - TRBV19 - TGTGCCAGTAGTATTGGGCCGCCTAACTATGGCTACACCTTC CASSIGPPNYGYTF
TRBJ1-5 few TRBV6-1 TRBD1 TGTGCCAGCAGTACTAAACAGGGGACCAATCAGCCCCAGCATTTT CASSTKQGTNQPQHF
TRBJ2-2 once TRBV18 TRBD1 TGTGCCAGCTCACGCGGGACAGGGAACACCGGGGAGCTGTTTTTT CASSRGTGNTGELFF